The entry below describes one TCR beta chain. This clonotype was detected only a few times. This clone's antigen is unknown. The input lacks base qualities; no much larger clone sits a single base away. The sample's treatment or condition label, decoded: allogeneic hematopoietic cell transplantation with graft depleted of TCRalphabeta T cells and CD19 B cells. The transplant recipients were children given TCRalphabeta/CD19-depleted allogeneic hematopoietic cell grafts. Library method: PCR. TCRdb shows the sequencer as Illumina HiSeq 2500. TCR library preparation used molecular barcoding, with unique molecular identifiers applied to normalize quantification of the TCRbeta repertoire. The public sequencing data were trimmed at Q25 with fastp and processed into clonotypes with MiXCR by TCRdb, which kept only in-frame beta chains. Entries that share a CDR3 protein sequence are merged under the most common genes and DNA. A total of around 250,000 distinct CDR3 sequences appear in this sample, about 23% of them only once. The ten most abundant clones make up 2.6% of the sample.

Cut back by 1 base and 0 bases, the V and J ends lie 13 bases apart. Reading from cysteine to phenylalanine, the CDR3 counts 16 amino acids. Just CDR3 DNA is preserved here, 48 bases in frame from base 1. The germline V gene (reference sequence) sets CDR1 to DFQATT and CDR2 to SNEGSKA. This entry is derived from a study of T-cell reconstitution after alpha-beta-depleted transplantation in children (dated by TCRdb to 2015 to 2016). Some background on the complete study: Using TCR repertoire profiling, the study quantitatively followed how T-cell immune reconstitution unfolded in children after TCRalphabeta/CD19-depleted allogeneic hematopoietic cell transplantation.

General study outcomes and caveats: In some patients, the high TCRbeta diversity seen at day 60 was put down to recipient T cells and intrathymic progenitors that had survived conditioning. Apparently early alphabetaT-cell count recovery about two months after transplant reportedly relied on only several hundred rapidly expanded clones derived from non-depleted graft cells. Over subsequent months, a decline in hyperexpanded clone frequencies was noted, and after one year, T-cell counts and TCRbeta diversity were mostly ascribed to newly produced T cells.

The sequencing here drew on PBMCs, taken before TCRalphabeta/CD19-depleted stem cell transplant. Recombination connected TRBV20-1 to TRBJ2-1; the D gene is perhaps TRBD2, from 6 matching bases. The clonotype comes from a girl under 10 years old with Fanconi anemia, due to receive a stem cell transplant. The encoded CDR3 is CSARVSSGSSYNEQFF. In nucleotides, the sequence is TGCAGTGCTAGAGTAAGTAGCGGAAGCTCCTACAATGAGCAGTTCTTC.